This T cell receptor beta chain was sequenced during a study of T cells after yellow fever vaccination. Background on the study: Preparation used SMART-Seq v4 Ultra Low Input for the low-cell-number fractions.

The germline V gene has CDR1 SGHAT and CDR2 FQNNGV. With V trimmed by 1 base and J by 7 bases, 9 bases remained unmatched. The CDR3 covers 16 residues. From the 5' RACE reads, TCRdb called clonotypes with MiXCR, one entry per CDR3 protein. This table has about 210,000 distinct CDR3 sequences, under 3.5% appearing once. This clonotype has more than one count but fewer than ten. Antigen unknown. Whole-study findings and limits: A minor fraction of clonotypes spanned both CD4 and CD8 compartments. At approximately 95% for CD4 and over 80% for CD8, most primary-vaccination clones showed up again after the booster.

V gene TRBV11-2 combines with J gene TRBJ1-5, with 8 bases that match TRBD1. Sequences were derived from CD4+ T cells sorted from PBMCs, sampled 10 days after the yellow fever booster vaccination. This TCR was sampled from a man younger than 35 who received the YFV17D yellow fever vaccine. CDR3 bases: TGTGCCAGCAGCTTAGGGGGGACAGGAGGAGGACAGCCCCAGCATTTT. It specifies CASSLGGTGGGQPQHF.